This T cell receptor (beta chain) was profiled in a study of cytomegalovirus exposure and HLA in healthy donors. Across the whole study: Later, an analysis reported that the 95 to 150 validation repertoires had used the same platform as the approximately 600 first-cohort repertoires.

The method was immunoSEQ multiplex PCR; TCRdb's version includes in-frame clones alone and lacks a portion of them. Among around 250,000 clones listed, about 90% were seen once. General study findings and limits: The study flagged 150 to 200 TCR beta chains as cytomegalovirus-associated.

About this clone itself: Its antigen is unknown.

Germline V gene data show CDR1 as MNHEY and CDR2 as SVGAGI. V was clipped by 7 bases and J by 4 bases; unmatched bases: 9. The length of the CDR3 is 14 residues. The approximately 130-subject validation cohort, separate from the 666-subject first cohort, included the donors. The rearrangement links TRBV6-5 to TRBJ1-2, with 7 bases that match TRBD1. Sequencing used PBMCs. The TCR comes from a woman aged 18-29 years in good health and CMV-seronegative. In DNA form, the CDR3 reads TGTGCCAGCACTATCCGGGCAGGGGGCTATGGCTACACCTTC. It specifies CASTIRAGGYGYTF.